This T cell receptor (beta chain) derives from a study of blood T cell repertoires in COVID-19. Study summary: The samples span acute and convalescent COVID-19 from the United States, Italy and Spain.

The CDR3 spans 14 residues. Per the germline V gene, CDR1 is SEHNR and CDR2 is FQNEAQ (reference sequence). The V end was cut by 2 bases, the J end by 7 bases, with 9 bases between. Libraries were prepared by immunoSEQ multiplex PCR; TCRdb keeps only in-frame clonotypes and omits some of them. Among about 190,000 clones listed, about 90% were seen once. This clone was detected only a few times. This sequence joins TRBV7-9 and TRBJ1-6; no clear D gene. Sequenced: peripheral blood. This sequence originates from a man between 45 and 60 years old with acute or convalescent COVID-19. The CDR3 loop is CASSLTQNNSPLHF. CDR3 in DNA: TGTGCCAGCAGCTTAACACAGAACAATTCACCCCTCCACTTT.